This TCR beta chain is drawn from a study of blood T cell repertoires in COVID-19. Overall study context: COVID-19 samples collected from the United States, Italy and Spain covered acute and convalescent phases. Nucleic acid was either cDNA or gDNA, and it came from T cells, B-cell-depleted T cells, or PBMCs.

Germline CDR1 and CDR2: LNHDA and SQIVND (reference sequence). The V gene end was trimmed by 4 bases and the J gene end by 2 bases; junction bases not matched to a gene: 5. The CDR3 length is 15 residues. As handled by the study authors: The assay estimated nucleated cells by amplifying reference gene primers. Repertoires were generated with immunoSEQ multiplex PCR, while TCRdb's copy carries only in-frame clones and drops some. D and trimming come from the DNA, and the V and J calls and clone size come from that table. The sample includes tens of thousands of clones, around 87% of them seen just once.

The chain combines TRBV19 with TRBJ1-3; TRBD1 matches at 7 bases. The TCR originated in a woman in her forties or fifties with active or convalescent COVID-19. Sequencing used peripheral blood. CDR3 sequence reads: CASSTTGQPGNTIYF. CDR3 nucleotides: TGTGCCAGTAGTACGACAGGGCAACCTGGAAACACCATATATTTT. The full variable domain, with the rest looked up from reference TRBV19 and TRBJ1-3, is DGGITQSPKYLFRKEGQNVTLSCEQNLNHDAMYWYRQDPGQGLRLIYYSQIVNDFQKGDIAEGYSVSREKKESFPLTVTSAQKNPTAFYLCASSTTGQPGNTIYFGEGSWLTVV.